Shown below are 17 T cell receptor beta chains from a single sample sequenced in a study of shared clonotypes between healthy human individuals. Here immunoSEQ multiplex PCR was the method, and the copy in TCRdb shows in-frame clones only, minus some. The profile shows hundreds of thousands of clones, around 72% of them singletons. Sequenced: memory CD4+ T cells sorted from blood. Described subset: CD45RA-negative fraction. The receptors come from a man under 40 in good health.

The chain combines TRBV5-4 with TRBJ1-2, with D perhaps matching TRBD1 (5 bases). V lost 4 bases and J 8 bases, leaving 24 bases between the germline ends. This CDR3 comprises 16 residues. Germline V gene lookup returns CDR1 SGHNT and CDR2 YYREEE (reference sequence). CDR3 residues: CASSPPYRSDSVGYTF. The CDR3 DNA reads TGTGCCAGCAGCCCTCCCTACAGGAGTGATAGCGTGGGCTACACCTTC.

The chain's CDR3 is CASSLGGLIGNTIYF. CDR3 sequence (DNA): TGCGCCAGCAGCTTGGGGGGCCTTATAGGAAACACCATATATTTT. This chain connects TRBV5-1 to TRBJ1-3; D possibly corresponds to TRBD1 (5 bases). Germline V CDR1 and CDR2: SGHRS, YFSETQ. The V end lost 0 bases, the J end lost 4 bases, and 11 bases lay between the germline ends. The CDR3 loop spans 15 amino acids. Complete variable domain (other parts from reference TRBV5-1 and TRBJ1-3): KAGVTQTPRYLIKTRGQQVTLSCSPISGHRSVSWYQQTPGQGLQFLFEYFSETQRNKGNFPGRFSGRQFSNSRSEMNVSTLELGDSALYLCASSLGGLIGNTIYFGEGSWLTVV.

The chain has TRBV7-2 and TRBJ2-5; the D gene is possibly TRBD1 (6 bases). From germline, CDR1 is SGHTA and CDR2 FQGNSA. V dropped 5 bases and J dropped 3 bases, with 19 bases sitting between them. CDR3 size: 16 residues. The CDR3 loop is CASSRKGQLGKETQYF. In nucleotides, the CDR3 is TGTGCCAGCAGCCGAAAAGGACAGCTGGGAAAAGAGACCCAGTACTTC.

Only one count was recorded for this clone. The rearrangement joins TRBV5-4 to TRBJ2-2; D ambiguous. This CDR3 contains 13 residues. The germline CDR1 and CDR2 sequences are SGHNT and YYREEE (reference sequence). Trimming removed 2 bases at V and 4 bases at J, with 6 bases between. CDR3 sequence (DNA): TGTGCCAGCAGCTTTTTGGGCACCGGGGAGCTGTTTTTT. This gives the protein CASSFLGTGELFF.

The chain uses TRBV29-1 and TRBJ2-1; maybe TRBD2 (6 bases). From germline, CDR1 is SQVTM and CDR2 ANQGSEA. The ends were cut back, 7 bases at V and 3 bases at J, with 7 bases in the middle. The CDR3 spans 11 residues. The CDR3 nucleotides read TGCAGCGGCGGGAACTACAATGAGCAGTTCTTC. This sequence encodes CSGGNYNEQFF.

The chain is built from TRBV29-1 and TRBJ2-4, with unresolved D. The germline CDR1 and CDR2 sequences are SQVTM and ANQGSEA. The CDR3 contains 17 residues. The V end was cut by 6 bases, the J end by 0 bases, with 21 bases between. Written as DNA, the CDR3 is TGCAGCGTCCGTCGTTTTGGCGACGAGATAGCCAAAAACATTCAGTACTTC. Its translation: CSVRRFGDEIAKNIQYF.

This clone has only one observation. This chain joins TRBV5-3 and TRBJ1-2; tentatively, D is TRBD1 (5 bases). TRBV5-3 is an ORF, with its function uncertain. CDR3 length: 13 amino acids. The ends were cut back, 3 bases at V and 7 bases at J, with 13 bases in the middle. DNA for the CDR3: TGTGCCAGAAGCTCGGGACCGTGTCTTGGCTACACCTTC. Translating gives CARSSGPCLGYTF.

The chain carries TRBV19 and TRBJ2-4; 9 positions agree with TRBD1. Germline V gene lookup returns CDR1 LNHDA and CDR2 SQIVND (reference sequence). CDR3 length: 15 amino acids. Trimming cost V 3 bases and J 4 bases; bases outside gene matches: 4. The CDR3 region is CASSIPGQGKNIQYF. The CDR3 bases are TGTGCCAGTAGTATCCCGGGACAGGGAAAAAACATTCAGTACTTC.

V is TRBV5-3 and J is TRBJ1-2; D gene unclear. TRBV5-3 is noted as an ORF with a role that remains uncertain. CDR3 size: 14 residues. V dropped 0 bases and J dropped 8 bases, with 14 bases sitting between them. The CDR3 protein is CARSLGVREGGYTF. CDR3 DNA: TGTGCCAGAAGCTTGGGTGTTCGGGAAGGCGGCTACACCTTC.

The chain is built from TRBV19 and TRBJ2-1; the match to TRBD1 covers 11 bases. Looked up from germline, CDR1 is LNHDA and CDR2 is SQIVND (reference sequence). This CDR3 has 17 residues. Trimming at V came to 3 bases and at J to 5 bases, leaving 9 bases not matched to a gene. The CDR3 DNA reads TGTGCCAGTAGTATGCCTGGACAGGGGGCGATCAACAATGAGCAGTTCTTC. Protein product: CASSMPGQGAINNEQFF.

The chain recombines TRBV5-1 with TRBJ2-5; 7 bases align to TRBD2. The V segment lost 1 base and the J segment 3 bases; nucleotides outside the gene matches: 6. This CDR3 spans 15 amino acids. The germline gives CDR1 SGHRS, CDR2 YFSETQ. CDR3 residues: CASSLTGRVEETQYF. CDR3 bases: TGCGCCAGCAGCTTGACGGGGAGGGTGGAAGAGACCCAGTACTTC. Full variable domain (missing parts from reference TRBV5-1 and TRBJ2-5): KAGVTQTPRYLIKTRGQQVTLSCSPISGHRSVSWYQQTPGQGLQFLFEYFSETQRNKGNFPGRFSGRQFSNSRSEMNVSTLELGDSALYLCASSLTGRVEETQYFGPGTRLLVL.

This clone was picked up one time. V usage is TRBV5-1 and J usage is TRBJ1-1; D call uncertain. CDR3 length: 15 amino acids. Germline CDR1 is SGHRS and CDR2 is YFSETQ. The V end lost 0 bases, the J end lost 1 base, and 10 bases lay between the germline ends. The CDR3 protein is CASSLVFQRNTEAFF. The CDR3 coding sequence is TGCGCCAGCAGCTTGGTTTTTCAACGGAACACTGAAGCTTTCTTT.

The rearrangement uses TRBV19 and TRBJ2-7; D is unresolved. The V gene lost 0 bases and the J gene lost 3 bases, with 6 bases spanning the gap. The CDR3 loop spans 13 amino acids. Germline-derived CDR1 and CDR2 are LNHDA and SQIVND (reference sequence). The CDR3 loop is CASSIEHGYEQYF. CDR3 nucleotide sequence: TGTGCCAGTAGTATAGAACACGGCTACGAGCAGTACTTC.

In its sample, this clone was seen a few times. The J gene is TRBJ1-1, the V gene TRBV5-1; weak D call: TRBD1 (5 bases). The germline gives CDR1 SGHRS, CDR2 YFSETQ. With 4 bases removed from V and 1 base from J, the gap between germline ends came to 11 bases. The CDR3 has 14 amino acids. CDR3 sequence: CASSPQDGNTEAFF. Here the CDR3 DNA reads TGCGCCAGCAGCCCACAGGACGGGAACACTGAAGCTTTCTTT.

V gene TRBV6-6 combines with J gene TRBJ2-2, with 9 bases identical to TRBD2. There are 15 residues in the CDR3. The V and J ends lost 6 bases and 8 bases, in that order; junction bases with no gene match: 10. The germline gives CDR1 MNHNY, CDR2 SVGAGI (reference sequence). For the CDR3, the DNA is TGTGCCAGCAGAAACCCGGGACTAGCATCTGGGGAGCTGTTTTTT. It codes for CASRNPGLASGELFF.

The chain carries TRBV7-6 and TRBJ1-1; tentative D call: TRBD1 (5 bases). Germline V gives CDR1 SGHVS, CDR2 FNYEAQ. V was pared by 5 bases and J by 0 bases, with 16 bases between. This CDR3 is 16 amino acids long. The CDR3 DNA reads TGTGCCAGCAGCCTCATCGGGGCAGCCATGAACACTGAAGCTTTCTTT. Its protein product is CASSLIGAAMNTEAFF.

This sequence joins TRBV28 and TRBJ2-2; D gene ambiguous. V was clipped by 6 bases and J by 1 base, with 12 bases between them. This CDR3 comprises 15 residues. Germline V CDR1 and CDR2: MDHEN, SYDVKM. CDR3 loop: CASSLGVRNTGELFF. The CDR3 nucleotides are TGTGCCAGCAGCCTTGGGGTACGGAACACCGGGGAGCTGTTTTTT.